These 24 T cell receptor beta chains were sequenced from one sample in a study of blood T cell repertoires in COVID-19. The data were produced by immunoSEQ multiplex PCR, yet TCRdb's version contains in-frame clones alone and is incomplete. The repertoire holds 250,000 to 350,000 clones, with more than 80% as singletons. Specimen: peripheral blood. These receptors were taken from a woman aged 45-65 years with COVID-19, enrolled during active disease.

V is TRBV15 and J is TRBJ2-5; 8 bases are a match to TRBD1. The CDR3 contains 16 residues. Germline assignment: CDR1 LNHNV and CDR2 YYDKDF (reference sequence). V lost 4 bases, J lost 2 bases, and 9 bases stayed unmatched. The CDR3 coding sequence is TGTGCCACCAGCAAGCCGACAGGGGCCATGCAAGAGACCCAGTACTTC. It specifies CATSKPTGAMQETQYF.

The V gene is TRBV5-1, the J gene TRBJ2-1, with TRBD2 identical over 11 bases. The germline CDR1 and CDR2 sequences are SGHRS and YFSETQ. V gave up 0 bases and J gave up 10 bases; unmatched junction bases: 3. The CDR3 extends over 14 amino acids. The CDR3 loop reads CASSLVASGGEQFF. CDR3 nucleotide sequence: TGCGCCAGCAGCTTGGTTGCTAGCGGGGGGGAGCAGTTCTTC. Variable domain in full (rest from reference TRBV5-1 and TRBJ2-1): KAGVTQTPRYLIKTRGQQVTLSCSPISGHRSVSWYQQTPGQGLQFLFEYFSETQRNKGNFPGRFSGRQFSNSRSEMNVSTLELGDSALYLCASSLVASGGEQFFGPGTRLTVL.

The CDR3 region is CASCPTGGNEKLFF. The CDR3 bases are TGTGCCAGCTGCCCGACAGGGGGAAATGAAAAACTGTTTTTT. V and J are TRBV6-5 and TRBJ1-4, with 9 positions matching TRBD1. Trimming cost V 8 bases and J 5 bases; bases outside gene matches: 6. Germline V gene lookup returns CDR1 MNHEY and CDR2 SVGAGI. This CDR3 has 14 residues.

V and J are TRBV7-3 and TRBJ2-3, with 7 bases matching TRBD2. CDR1 is SGHTA and CDR2 is FQGTGA in the germline V gene. The CDR3 covers 15 residues. V was pared by 4 bases and J by 1 base, with 5 bases of the junction left unmatched. CDR3 DNA: TGTGCCAGCAGCTCGACTAGCCGTGGCACAGATACGCAGTATTTT. This sequence encodes CASSSTSRGTDTQYF.

The chain joins TRBV7-9 to TRBJ2-7; maybe TRBD1 (5 bases). Germline values: CDR1 SEHNR, CDR2 FQNEAQ (reference sequence). This CDR3 is 13 amino acids long. Trimming stripped 3 bases from V and 3 bases from J, with 9 bases between. The CDR3 region is CASSFLDNYEQYF. The CDR3 DNA sequence: TGTGCCAGCAGCTTCCTGGACAACTACGAGCAGTACTTC.

The chain combines TRBV5-4 with TRBJ1-1; TRBD1 matches 7 bases. This CDR3 comprises 15 residues. V gave up 5 bases and J gave up 5 bases; unmatched junction bases: 12. Germline CDR1 is SGHNT and CDR2 is YYREEE (reference sequence). This chain's CDR3 is CASSFQQGMGTEAFF. The CDR3 DNA follows: TGTGCCAGCAGTTTTCAACAGGGGATGGGTACTGAAGCTTTCTTT.

The chain couples TRBV30 to TRBJ2-3, with 12 bases that match TRBD2. The CDR3 runs to 15 residues. Germline values: CDR1 GTSNPN, CDR2 SVGIG (reference sequence). V shed 1 base and J 5 bases; nucleotides not matched to a gene: 4. CDR3 amino acids: CAWSGLAGVVDTQYF. As DNA, the CDR3 is TGTGCCTGGAGTGGACTAGCGGGAGTGGTAGATACGCAGTATTTT.

The V call is TRBV10-3, the J call TRBJ2-5; D is uncertain. The CDR3 covers 14 residues. Trimming removed 2 bases at V and 4 bases at J, with 11 bases between. The germline V gene has CDR1 ENHRY and CDR2 SYGVKD. The CDR3 sequence: CAISEAVIGETQYF. The CDR3 bases are TGTGCCATCAGTGAGGCGGTAATCGGAGAGACCCAGTACTTC.

J is TRBJ1-6 and V is TRBV25-1; D may be TRBD1 (5 bases). The CDR3 is 13 amino acids. Germline V CDR1 and CDR2: MGHDK, SYGVNS. Trimming cost V 2 bases and J 7 bases, with 6 bases left between them. The CDR3 sequence: CASSEQGNSPLHF. CDR3 bases: TGTGCCAGCAGTGAACAGGGAAATTCACCCCTCCACTTT.

The chain links TRBV3-1 (or the pseudogene TRBV3-2) to TRBJ2-1, with 8 positions matching TRBD1. The germline V gene has CDR1 LGHDT and CDR2 YNNKEL (reference sequence). This CDR3 contains 14 residues. With 4 bases clipped from V and 7 bases from J, the junction kept 6 bases outside the gene matches. The CDR3 DNA reads as TGTGCCAGCAGCCGGCAGGGGGCGAAAAATGAGCAGTTCTTC. Amino acids: CASSRQGAKNEQFF.

The count of this clone is one. The chain is built from TRBV14 and TRBJ2-1; no clear D. CDR1 and CDR2 from the germline V gene are SGHDN and FVKESK. CDR3 length equals 13 residues. V was pared by 2 bases and J by 1 base, with 3 bases between. The CDR3 DNA sequence: TGTGCCAGCAGCCAACAATCCTACAATGAGCAGTTCTTC. Amino acids: CASSQQSYNEQFF.

The chain is built from TRBV5-4 and TRBJ1-1; 7 nucleotides match TRBD1. The CDR3 is 17 amino acids. V shed 2 bases and J 4 bases; nucleotides not matched to a gene: 14. Germline lookup yields CDR1 SGHNT and CDR2 YYREEE (reference sequence). DNA for the CDR3: TGTGCCAGCAGCTTTCCCCCCGGTGAGGGGGCAAGCACTGAAGCTTTCTTT. This gives the protein CASSFPPGEGASTEAFF. The variable domain in full, completed from reference TRBV5-4 and TRBJ1-1, reads ETGVTQSPTHLIKTRGQQVTLRCSSQSGHNTVSWYQQALGQGPQFIFQYYREEENGRGNFPPRFSGLQFPNYSSELNVNALELDDSALYLCASSFPPGEGASTEAFFGQGTRLTVV.

A note on this clone: This same CDR3 is encoded by further DNA sequences in the sample. The chain employs TRBV15 and TRBJ1-4; tentatively, D is TRBD1 (6 bases). Trimming removed 0 bases at V and 8 bases at J, with 10 bases between. In germline, CDR1 is LNHNV, CDR2 YYDKDF (reference sequence). This CDR3 is built from 14 residues. CDR3 in amino acids: CATSRDRGAEKLFF. Here the CDR3 DNA reads TGTGCCACCAGCAGAGATCGGGGGGCAGAAAAACTGTTTTTT.

The chain uses TRBV7-9 and TRBJ1-2; TRBD1 might be the D (6 bases). Trimming stripped 2 bases from V and 6 bases from J, with 22 bases between. From germline, CDR1 is SEHNR and CDR2 FQNEAQ (reference sequence). The CDR3 is 17 residues long. The CDR3 sequence is CASSLSGGGQGGNGYTF. The CDR3 DNA sequence: TGTGCCAGCAGCTTAAGCGGCGGGGGCCAGGGTGGCAATGGCTACACCTTC.

V is TRBV7-2 and J is TRBJ2-7; D ambiguous. The germline CDR1 and CDR2 sequences are SGHTA and FQGNSA. The CDR3 totals 13 residues. Trimming cost V 5 bases and J 3 bases, with 11 bases left between them. CDR3 loop: CASSPDSYYEQYF. In DNA, the CDR3 is TGTGCCAGCAGCCCCGACTCTTACTACGAGCAGTACTTC. Drawing the rest from reference TRBV7-2 and TRBJ2-7, the complete variable domain is GAGVSQSPSNKVTEKGKDVELRCDPISGHTALYWYRQSLGQGLEFLIYFQGNSAPDKSGLPSDRFSAERTGGSVSTLTIQRTQQEDSAVYLCASSPDSYYEQYFGPGTRLTVT.

V usage is TRBV7-9 and J usage is TRBJ1-2; D remains unclear. CDR1 and CDR2 (germline): SEHNR, FQNEAQ (reference sequence). The V end was cut by 5 bases, the J end by 8 bases, with 9 bases between. CDR3 length equals 11 residues. CDR3 in amino acids: CASSPNEGYTF. CDR3 nucleotide sequence: TGTGCCAGCAGCCCTAACGAGGGCTACACCTTC. The full variable domain, its missing parts supplied by reference TRBV7-9 and TRBJ1-2, is DTGVSQNPRHKITKRGQNVTFRCDPISEHNRLYWYRQTLGQGPEFLTYFQNEAQLEKSRLLSDRFSAERPKGSFSTLEIQRTEQGDSAMYLCASSPNEGYTFGSGTRLTVV.

The V call is TRBV30, the J call TRBJ1-2; D is possibly TRBD1 (5 bases). CDR1 and CDR2 from the germline V gene are GTSNPN and SVGIG (reference sequence). V was shortened by 1 base and J by 4 bases, with 13 bases between the two germline ends. The CDR3 is 14 amino acids. Here the CDR3 reads CAWSGGAWGYGYTF. The CDR3 DNA reads as TGTGCCTGGAGTGGTGGGGCCTGGGGCTATGGCTACACCTTC.

The chain has TRBV2 and TRBJ1-3; D call uncertain. The CDR3 consists of 11 residues. The V gene lost 6 bases and the J gene lost 4 bases, with 4 bases spanning the gap. The germline gives CDR1 SNHLY, CDR2 FYNNEI. CDR3 sequence reads: CASSQGNTIYF. The CDR3 DNA reads as TGTGCCAGCAGCCAAGGAAACACCATATATTTT.

The chain links TRBV9 to TRBJ2-1; TRBD1 agrees at 10 bases. Germline trimming cut 1 base from V and 3 bases from J; bases unmatched to any gene: 4. The CDR3 is 16 amino acids. The germline V gene encodes CDR1 SGDLS and CDR2 YYNGEE. The CDR3 region is CASSVWDRGGYNEQFF. CDR3 bases: TGTGCCAGCAGCGTATGGGACAGGGGAGGCTACAATGAGCAGTTCTTC. The full variable domain, in which reference TRBV9 and TRBJ2-1 provide the parts outside the CDR3, is DSGVTQTPKHLITATGQRVTLRCSPRSGDLSVYWYQQSLDQGLQFLIQYYNGEERAKGNILERFSAQQFPDLHSELNLSSLELGDSALYFCASSVWDRGGYNEQFFGPGTRLTVL.

This CDR3 reads CASSVRQGTNYGYTF. The CDR3 DNA sequence: TGTGCCAGCAGCGTTAGACAGGGTACTAACTATGGCTACACCTTC. J is TRBJ1-2 and V is TRBV2; TRBD1 matches at 7 bases. The CDR3 is 15 amino acids. V was clipped by 6 bases and J by 0 bases; unmatched bases: 7. From germline, CDR1 is SNHLY and CDR2 FYNNEI.

The rearrangement links TRBV28 to TRBJ1-2; tentative D call: TRBD1 (5 bases). The germline V and J ends were trimmed by 8 bases and 4 bases, with 17 bases remaining between them. CDR3 length: 14 residues. Germline loops: CDR1 MDHEN, CDR2 SYDVKM. CDR3 in amino acids: CASLGWGELYGYTF. In DNA form, the CDR3 reads TGTGCCAGCCTCGGGTGGGGGGAACTCTATGGCTACACCTTC.

V and J are TRBV5-1 and TRBJ2-5, with D perhaps TRBD1 (6 bases). The length of the CDR3 is 14 residues. The V gene's germline CDR1 is SGHRS and CDR2 YFSETQ. Trimming stripped 4 bases from V and 1 base from J, with 11 bases between. The CDR3 sequence: CASSPQGSQETQYF. The CDR3 DNA is TGCGCCAGCAGCCCCCAGGGGAGCCAAGAGACCCAGTACTTC. Combining the CDR3 with reference TRBV5-1 and TRBJ2-5 gives the whole variable domain KAGVTQTPRYLIKTRGQQVTLSCSPISGHRSVSWYQQTPGQGLQFLFEYFSETQRNKGNFPGRFSGRQFSNSRSEMNVSTLELGDSALYLCASSPQGSQETQYFGPGTRLLVL.

The gene calls are TRBV11-2 and TRBJ1-1; no reliable D call. Per germline, CDR1 SGHAT and CDR2 FQNNGV. The CDR3 loop spans 12 amino acids. The V end lost 5 bases, the J end lost 11 bases, and 15 bases lay between the germline ends. This CDR3 reads CASSRQLGGAFF. The CDR3 DNA sequence: TGTGCCAGCAGCAGACAACTAGGAGGGGCTTTCTTT.

CDR3 loop: CSASQENSYEQYF. The DNA for the CDR3 is TGCAGTGCTAGTCAGGAAAATTCCTACGAGCAGTACTTC. The chain has TRBV20-1 and TRBJ2-7; D not certain. The CDR3 extends over 13 amino acids. Germline V CDR1 and CDR2: DFQATT, SNEGSKA (reference sequence). Trimming removed 3 bases from V and 1 base from J, with 10 bases in between.